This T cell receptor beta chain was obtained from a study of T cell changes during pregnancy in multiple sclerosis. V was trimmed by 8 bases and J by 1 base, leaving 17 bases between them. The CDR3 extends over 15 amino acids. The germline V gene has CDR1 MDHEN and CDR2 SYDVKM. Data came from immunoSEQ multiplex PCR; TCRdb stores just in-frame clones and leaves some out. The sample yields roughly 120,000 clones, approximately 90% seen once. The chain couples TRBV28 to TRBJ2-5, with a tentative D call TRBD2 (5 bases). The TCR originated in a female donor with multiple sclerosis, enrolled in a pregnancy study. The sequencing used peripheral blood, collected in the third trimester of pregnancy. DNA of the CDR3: TGTGCCAGCCTCCCCCGGGGAGCTACCCAAGAGACCCAGTACTTC. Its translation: CASLPRGATQETQYF. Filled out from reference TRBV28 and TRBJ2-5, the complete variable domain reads DVKVTQSSRYLVKRTGEKVFLECVQDMDHENMFWYRQDPGLGLRLIYFSYDVKMKEKGDIPEGYSVSREKKERFSLILESASTNQTSMYLCASLPRGATQETQYFGPGTRLLVL.